Listed here are 20 T cell receptor beta chains from one sample, sequenced in a study of T cell changes during pregnancy in multiple sclerosis. Produced via immunoSEQ multiplex PCR; TCRdb's table is partial and in-frame only. The sample gives over 55,000 clones, roughly 90% of which show up once; around 9.5% is in the top ten. Specimen: peripheral blood, collected after pregnancy. These receptors all come from a female donor in good health, enrolled as a control in a pregnancy study.

The chain is built from TRBV2 and TRBJ1-3; 9 bases are shared with TRBD1. The CDR3 extends over 17 amino acids. With V trimmed by 5 bases and J by 2 bases, 10 bases remained unmatched. Germline V gene data show CDR1 as SNHLY and CDR2 as FYNNEI. This CDR3 reads CASSQTGQGSAGNTIYF. DNA for the CDR3: TGTGCCAGCAGTCAGACGGGACAGGGTTCAGCTGGAAACACCATATATTTT.

This sequence joins TRBV18 and TRBJ2-6; 8 bases line up with TRBD1. The CDR3 loop spans 17 amino acids. After removal of 2 bases from V and 0 bases from J, the junction contained 3 bases not matched to a gene. The V gene's germline CDR1 is KGHSH and CDR2 LQKENI. CDR3 in amino acids: CASSPGQGRSGANVLTF. In DNA, the CDR3 is TGTGCCAGCTCACCAGGACAGGGCCGCTCTGGGGCCAACGTCCTGACTTTC.

The chain combines TRBV7-9 with TRBJ1-1; D gene unclear. Germline CDR1 is SEHNR and CDR2 is FQNEAQ (reference sequence). V was cut by 3 bases and J by 1 base, with 9 bases left in between. The CDR3 is 14 residues long. Here the CDR3 reads CASSFNTENTEAFF. CDR3 nucleotide sequence: TGTGCCAGCAGCTTTAATACAGAGAACACTGAAGCTTTCTTT.

The chain uses TRBV18 and TRBJ2-1; D is unclear. The germline CDR1 and CDR2 sequences are KGHSH and LQKENI. The CDR3 is made up of 14 amino acids. V lost 1 base, J lost 8 bases, and 12 bases lay in between. CDR3 residues: CASSPLATADEQFF. DNA for the CDR3: TGTGCCAGCTCACCACTAGCAACGGCGGATGAGCAGTTCTTC. Filled out from reference TRBV18 and TRBJ2-1, the complete variable domain reads NAGVMQNPRHLVRRRGQEARLRCSPMKGHSHVYWYRQLPEEGLKFMVYLQKENIIDESGMPKERFSAEFPKEGPSILRIQQVVRGDSAAYFCASSPLATADEQFFGPGTRLTVL.

The rearrangement links TRBV4-2 to TRBJ2-7, with TRBD1 matching over 7 bases. Germline assignment: CDR1 LGHNA and CDR2 YNFKEQ. The V gene end was trimmed by 0 bases and the J gene end by 4 bases; junction bases not matched to a gene: 18. The CDR3 runs 19 residues. CDR3 protein: CASSQERGWNRGWRYEQYF. The CDR3, as DNA: TGTGCCAGCAGCCAAGAAAGGGGCTGGAACAGGGGCTGGAGGTACGAGCAGTACTTC.

This clone occurred many times. V gene TRBV29-1 combines with J gene TRBJ1-1; D unclear. Germline V gives CDR1 SQVTM, CDR2 ANQGSEA. This CDR3 spans 15 amino acids. Trimming pared 2 bases from V and 4 bases from J, leaving 17 bases between. In DNA form, the CDR3 reads TGCAGCGTTGAACCAATCGGGAGCGGGAGCACTGAAGCTTTCTTT. Translation gives CSVEPIGSGSTEAFF.

This chain uses TRBV7-2 with TRBJ2-2; unclear D gene. Looked up from germline, CDR1 is SGHTA and CDR2 is FQGNSA. The CDR3 has 17 residues. The V end was cut by 4 bases, the J end by 0 bases, with 15 bases between. CDR3 protein: CASSSPTGFANTGELFF. The CDR3 DNA sequence: TGTGCCAGCAGCTCCCCGACTGGTTTCGCGAACACCGGGGAGCTGTTTTTT.

The chain is built from TRBV30 and TRBJ2-2; 7 positions agree with TRBD2. This CDR3 is built from 15 residues. V shed 5 bases, J shed 1 base, and the junction held 7 bases outside the gene matches. Per germline, CDR1 GTSNPN and CDR2 SVGIG (reference sequence). CDR3 bases: TGTGCCTGGGAGACGGCGGGGGTGAACACCGGGGAGCTGTTTTTT. Protein sequence: CAWETAGVNTGELFF.

The J gene is TRBJ1-4, the V gene TRBV4-3, with D perhaps TRBD1 (5 bases). This CDR3 has 16 amino acids. Germline V gene sequence: CDR1 LGHNA, CDR2 YSLEER. The V end was cut by 0 bases, the J end by 7 bases, with 15 bases between. Here the CDR3 reads CASSQDSPRQGEKLFF. CDR3 bases: TGCGCCAGCAGCCAAGACTCCCCCCGGCAGGGTGAAAAACTGTTTTTT.

The V and J genes are TRBV7-9 and TRBJ1-1; tentative D call: TRBD1 (5 bases). The length of the CDR3 is 13 residues. Germline-derived CDR1 and CDR2 are SEHNR and FQNEAQ (reference sequence). Trimming shortened V by 7 bases and J by 4 bases, and 13 bases separated the two germline ends. CDR3 protein: CASIRPGSTEAFF. The DNA for the CDR3 is TGTGCCAGCATCCGTCCAGGGTCCACTGAAGCTTTCTTT.

This clone showed up just a few times. This chain connects TRBV7-2 to TRBJ1-5; possibly TRBD1 for D (6 bases). The ends were cut back, 5 bases at V and 9 bases at J, with 20 bases in the middle. CDR3 length: 15 residues. CDR1 and CDR2 from the germline V gene are SGHTA and FQGNSA. The CDR3 DNA follows: TGTGCCAGCAGCCCCAGTGGGGGCCACCCAATGCCCCAGCATTTT. It specifies CASSPSGGHPMPQHF.

CDR3 sequence (DNA): TGTGCCAGTAGTATAGGCCGGGACAGGGGTCAGCCCCAGCATTTT. This codes for CASSIGRDRGQPQHF. V and J are TRBV19 and TRBJ1-5, with 10 nucleotides matching TRBD1. The CDR3 has 15 residues. The J segment lost 6 bases and the V segment lost 1 base, leaving 3 bases of the junction unmatched. The germline V gene has CDR1 LNHDA and CDR2 SQIVND (reference sequence).

The chain has TRBV6-5 and TRBJ2-2; D gene unclear. In germline, CDR1 is MNHEY, CDR2 SVGAGI. V was cut by 5 bases and J by 4 bases, with 11 bases left in between. This CDR3 spans 14 amino acids. CDR3 sequence reads: CASSVYFGTGELFF. The CDR3 DNA reads as TGTGCCAGCAGTGTTTACTTCGGCACCGGGGAGCTGTTTTTT.

J is TRBJ2-5 and V is TRBV2, with a tentative D call TRBD2 (5 bases). This CDR3 has 14 residues. V dropped 3 bases and J dropped 2 bases, with 10 bases sitting between them. Germline-derived CDR1 and CDR2 are SNHLY and FYNNEI. The CDR3 region is CASSDRREQETQYF. The DNA of the CDR3 is TGTGCCAGCAGTGATCGACGGGAACAAGAGACCCAGTACTTC.

V usage is TRBV7-8 and J usage is TRBJ1-5; D ambiguous. Germline V gives CDR1 SGHVS, CDR2 FQNEAQ. V lost 0 bases and J 0 bases, leaving 6 bases between the germline ends. The CDR3 length is 15 residues. The CDR3 reads CASSLALYSNQPQHF. The DNA of the CDR3 is TGTGCCAGCAGCTTAGCACTATATAGCAATCAGCCCCAGCATTTT.

The chain uses TRBV19 and TRBJ2-5; TRBD2 agrees at 9 bases. V lost 4 bases and J lost 1; bases outside the gene matches: 7. The germline V gene encodes CDR1 LNHDA and CDR2 SQIVND (reference sequence). The CDR3 is made up of 16 amino acids. Here the CDR3 reads CASSRSGRTSQETQYF. As DNA, the CDR3 is TGTGCCAGTAGTAGGAGCGGGAGGACATCCCAAGAGACCCAGTACTTC.

The chain carries TRBV19 and TRBJ1-6, with no clear D. This CDR3 has 13 amino acids. CDR1 LNHDA and CDR2 SQIVND come from the germline V gene (reference sequence). V lost 3 bases, J lost 11 bases, and 11 bases lay in between. This CDR3 reads CASSMDWVTPLHF. The CDR3 nucleotides are TGTGCCAGTAGTATGGACTGGGTTACACCCCTCCACTTT.

Only one count was recorded for this clone. V and J are TRBV2 and TRBJ1-1; 9 positions match TRBD1. Unmatched junction bases numbered 6, after V lost 3 bases and J lost 1 base. Germline V gives CDR1 SNHLY, CDR2 FYNNEI. The CDR3 contains 16 residues. The CDR3 sequence: CASSDRDRETNTEAFF. For the CDR3, the DNA is TGTGCCAGCAGTGACCGGGACAGGGAAACGAACACTGAAGCTTTCTTT.

The chain recombines TRBV7-9 with TRBJ2-7, with 8 bases fitting TRBD2. Germline CDR1 SEHNR, CDR2 FQNEAQ (reference sequence). The CDR3 has 14 residues. Trimming took 5 bases from V and 7 from J; bases not matched to a gene: 10. CDR3 DNA: TGTGCCAGCAGCCGGAGCGGGACGGGGGGGGAGCAGTACTTC. Amino acids: CASSRSGTGGEQYF.

The chain combines TRBV6-1 with TRBJ1-5; D gene ambiguous. The CDR3 sequence is 12 residues long. Deletions cut 5 bases from V and 4 bases from J, with 6 bases between. Germline V lookup: CDR1 MNHNS, CDR2 SASEGT. The CDR3 bases are TGTGCCAGCAGTACTGAGAATCAGCCCCAGCATTTT. Translation gives CASSTENQPQHF.